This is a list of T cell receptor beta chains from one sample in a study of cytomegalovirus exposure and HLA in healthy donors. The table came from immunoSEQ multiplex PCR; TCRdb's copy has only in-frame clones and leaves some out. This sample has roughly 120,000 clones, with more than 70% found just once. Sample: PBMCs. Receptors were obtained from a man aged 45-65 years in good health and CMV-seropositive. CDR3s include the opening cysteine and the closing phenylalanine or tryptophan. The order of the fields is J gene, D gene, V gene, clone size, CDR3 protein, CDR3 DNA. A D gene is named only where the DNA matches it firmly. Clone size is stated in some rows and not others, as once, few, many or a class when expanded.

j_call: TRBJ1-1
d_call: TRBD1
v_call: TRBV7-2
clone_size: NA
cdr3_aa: CASSFQGAVNTEAFF
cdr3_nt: TGTGCCAGCAGCTTCCAGGGGGCGGTGAACACTGAAGCTTTCTTT

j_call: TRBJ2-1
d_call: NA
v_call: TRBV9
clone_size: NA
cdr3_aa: CASSGGDSYNEQFF
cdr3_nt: TGTGCCAGCAGCGGGGGGGACTCCTACAATGAGCAGTTCTTC

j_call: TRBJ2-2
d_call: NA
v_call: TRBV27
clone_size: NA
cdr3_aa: CASSPTTETGELFF
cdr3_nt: TGTGCCAGCAGTCCTACCACGGAGACCGGGGAGCTGTTTTTT

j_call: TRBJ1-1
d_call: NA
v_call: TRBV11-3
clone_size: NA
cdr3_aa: CASSGIMAGDTEAFF
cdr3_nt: TGTGCCAGCAGCGGGATCATGGCCGGGGACACTGAAGCTTTCTTT

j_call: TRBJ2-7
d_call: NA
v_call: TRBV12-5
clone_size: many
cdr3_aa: CASAQAASYEQYF
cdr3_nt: TGTGCTAGTGCCCAGGCCGCATCCTACGAGCAGTACTTC

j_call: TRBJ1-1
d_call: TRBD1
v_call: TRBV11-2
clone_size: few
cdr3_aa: CASILDRGGTEAFF
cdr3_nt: TGTGCCAGCATCCTGGACAGGGGTGGCACTGAAGCTTTCTTT

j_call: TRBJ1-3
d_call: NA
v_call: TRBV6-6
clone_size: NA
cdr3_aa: CASSYRGSGSGNTIYF
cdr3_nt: TGTGCCAGCAGTTATCGGGGGTCCGGCTCTGGAAACACCATATATTTT

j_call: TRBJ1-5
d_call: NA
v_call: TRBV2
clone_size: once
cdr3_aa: CASSYQGLDNQPQHF
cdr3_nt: TGTGCCAGCAGTTATCAGGGGTTGGACAATCAGCCCCAGCATTTT

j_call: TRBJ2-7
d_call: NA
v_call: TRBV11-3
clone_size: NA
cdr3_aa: CASSLDVFGGARYF
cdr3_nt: TGTGCCAGCAGCTTAGATGTTTTTGGCGGGGCAAGATACTTC

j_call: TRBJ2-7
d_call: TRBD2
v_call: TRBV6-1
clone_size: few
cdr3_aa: CASGVVSGRGGEQYF
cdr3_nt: TGTGCCAGCGGGGTTGTTAGCGGGAGGGGGGGCGAGCAGTACTTC

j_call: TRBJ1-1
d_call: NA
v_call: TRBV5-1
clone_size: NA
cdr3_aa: CASSLAGEPMNTEAFF
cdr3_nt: TGCGCCAGCAGCTTGGCGGGAGAGCCCATGAACACTGAAGCTTTCTTT

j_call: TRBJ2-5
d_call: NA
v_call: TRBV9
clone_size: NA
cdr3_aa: CASSAPSGETQYF
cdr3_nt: TGTGCCAGCAGCGCTCCCAGCGGGGAGACCCAGTACTTC

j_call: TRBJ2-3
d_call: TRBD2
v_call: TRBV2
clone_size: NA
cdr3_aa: CASTRLAHTDTQYF
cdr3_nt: TGTGCCAGCACCCGACTAGCCCACACAGATACGCAGTATTTT

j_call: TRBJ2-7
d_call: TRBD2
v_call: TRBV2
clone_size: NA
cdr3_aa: CASRLAGVSYEQYF
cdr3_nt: TGTGCCAGCCGACTAGCGGGGGTATCCTACGAGCAGTACTTC

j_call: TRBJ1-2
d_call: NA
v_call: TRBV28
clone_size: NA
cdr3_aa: CASKRTGGNYGYTF
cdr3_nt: TGTGCCAGCAAAAGGACGGGGGGTAACTATGGCTACACCTTC

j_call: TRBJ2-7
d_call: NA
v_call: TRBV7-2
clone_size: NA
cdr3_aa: CASSSNSGSYEQYF
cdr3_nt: TGTGCCAGCAGCTCTAATAGCGGCTCCTACGAGCAGTACTTC

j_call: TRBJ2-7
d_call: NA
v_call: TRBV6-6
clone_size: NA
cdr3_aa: CASSYNERKSYEQYF
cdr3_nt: TGTGCCAGCAGTTACAACGAGCGGAAGTCCTACGAGCAGTACTTC

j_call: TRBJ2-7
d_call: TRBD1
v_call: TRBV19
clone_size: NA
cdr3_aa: CASSTQGTGGDEQYF
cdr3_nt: TGTGCCAGTAGTACACAAGGGACAGGGGGCGACGAGCAGTACTTC

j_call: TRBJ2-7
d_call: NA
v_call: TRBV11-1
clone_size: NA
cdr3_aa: CASSQPLPQTFSYEQYF
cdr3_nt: TGTGCCAGCAGCCAACCTCTTCCTCAGACATTCTCCTACGAGCAGTACTTC

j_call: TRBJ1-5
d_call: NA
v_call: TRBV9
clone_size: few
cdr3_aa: CASSPWGGQPQHF
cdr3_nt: TGTGCCAGCAGCCCCTGGGGGGGTCAGCCCCAGCATTTT

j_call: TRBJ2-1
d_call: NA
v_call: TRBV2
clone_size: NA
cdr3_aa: CASSEGAGVSYNEQFF
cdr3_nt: TGTGCCAGCAGTGAAGGAGCGGGTGTTTCCTACAATGAGCAGTTCTTC

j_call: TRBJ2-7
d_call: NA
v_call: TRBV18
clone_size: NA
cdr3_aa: CASSSAWAYEQYF
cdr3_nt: TGTGCCAGCTCCAGCGCGTGGGCCTACGAGCAGTACTTC

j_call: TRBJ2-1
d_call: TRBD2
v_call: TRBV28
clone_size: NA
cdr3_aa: CASSPWGGRANNEQFF
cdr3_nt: TGTGCCAGCAGCCCGTGGGGCGGGAGGGCAAACAATGAGCAGTTCTTC

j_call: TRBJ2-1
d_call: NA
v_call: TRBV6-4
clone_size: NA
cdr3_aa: CASSDPRVNNEQFF
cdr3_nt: TGTGCCAGCAGTGACCCGAGGGTGAACAATGAGCAGTTCTTC

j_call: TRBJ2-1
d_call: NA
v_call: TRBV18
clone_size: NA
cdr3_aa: CASSPSAGSAIGEQFF
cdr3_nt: TGTGCCAGCTCACCATCGGCGGGATCTGCTATCGGTGAGCAGTTCTTC

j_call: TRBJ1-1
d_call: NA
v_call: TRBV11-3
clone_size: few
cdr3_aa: CASSLDTGEAFF
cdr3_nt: TGTGCCAGCAGCTTAGATACGGGGGAAGCTTTCTTT

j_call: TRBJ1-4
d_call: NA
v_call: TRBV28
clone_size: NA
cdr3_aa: CASSFQGPATNEKLFF
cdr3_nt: TGTGCCAGCAGTTTTCAGGGGCCGGCAACTAATGAAAAACTGTTTTTT

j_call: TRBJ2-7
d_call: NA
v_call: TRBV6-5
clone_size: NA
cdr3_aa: CASRQTVHEQYF
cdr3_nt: TGTGCCAGCAGACAGACAGTCCACGAGCAGTACTTC

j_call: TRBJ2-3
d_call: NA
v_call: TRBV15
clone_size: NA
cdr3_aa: CATSSGIFDTQYF
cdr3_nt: TGTGCCACCAGCAGCGGGATTTTTGATACGCAGTATTTT

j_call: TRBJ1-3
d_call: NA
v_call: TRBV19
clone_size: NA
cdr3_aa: CASGPAGYGNTIYF
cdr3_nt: TGTGCCAGTGGCCCCGCAGGGTATGGAAACACCATATATTTT

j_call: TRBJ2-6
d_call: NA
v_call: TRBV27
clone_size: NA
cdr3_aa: CASSSQNPPGANVLTF
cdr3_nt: TGTGCCAGCAGTTCCCAGAATCCGCCTGGGGCCAACGTCCTGACTTTC

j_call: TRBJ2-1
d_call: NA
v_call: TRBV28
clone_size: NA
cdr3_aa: CASSLNTPPQFF
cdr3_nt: TGTGCCAGCAGTTTAAACACCCCGCCCCAGTTCTTC

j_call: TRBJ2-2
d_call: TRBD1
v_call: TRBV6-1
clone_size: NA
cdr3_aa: CASGQGITGELFF
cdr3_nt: TGTGCCAGCGGACAGGGTATAACCGGGGAGCTGTTTTTT

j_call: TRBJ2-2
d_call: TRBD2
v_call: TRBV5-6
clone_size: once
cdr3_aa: CASSRISSGGAGGELFF
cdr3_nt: TGTGCCAGCAGCCGGATTTCTAGCGGGGGGGCCGGCGGGGAGCTGTTTTTT

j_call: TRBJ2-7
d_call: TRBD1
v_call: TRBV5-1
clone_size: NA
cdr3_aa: CASSSGTGVFYEQYF
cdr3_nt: TGCGCCAGCAGCTCCGGGACAGGGGTCTTCTACGAGCAGTACTTC

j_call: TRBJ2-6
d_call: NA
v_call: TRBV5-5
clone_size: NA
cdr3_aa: CASSRQVSGANVLTF
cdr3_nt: TGTGCCAGCAGCCGACAGGTGTCTGGGGCCAACGTCCTGACTTTC

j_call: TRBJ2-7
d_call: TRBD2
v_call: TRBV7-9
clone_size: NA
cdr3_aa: CASSRDGRVYEQYF
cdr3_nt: TGTGCCAGCAGCCGCGACGGGAGGGTCTACGAGCAGTACTTC

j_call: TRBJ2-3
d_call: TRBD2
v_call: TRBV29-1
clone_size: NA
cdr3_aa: CSVPLAGGTDTQYF
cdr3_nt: TGCAGCGTTCCTCTAGCGGGGGGCACAGATACGCAGTATTTT

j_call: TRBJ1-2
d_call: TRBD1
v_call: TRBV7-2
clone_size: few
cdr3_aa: CASSEDRVRGYTF
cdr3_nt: TGTGCCAGCAGCGAGGACAGGGTACGGGGCTACACCTTC

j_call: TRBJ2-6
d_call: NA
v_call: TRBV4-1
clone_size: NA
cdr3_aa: CASSPQGQGSAGANVLTF
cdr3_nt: TGCGCCAGCAGTCCCCAGGGCCAGGGGTCTGCTGGGGCCAACGTCCTGACTTTC

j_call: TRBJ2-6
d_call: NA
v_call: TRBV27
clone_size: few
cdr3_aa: CASSFLQGQPGANVLTF
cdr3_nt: TGTGCCAGCAGTTTCCTGCAGGGGCAGCCTGGGGCCAACGTCCTGACTTTC

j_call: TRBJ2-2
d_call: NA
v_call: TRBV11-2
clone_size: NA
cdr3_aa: CASSPLELDTGELFF
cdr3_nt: TGTGCCAGCAGCCCCTTGGAGTTGGACACCGGGGAGCTGTTTTTT

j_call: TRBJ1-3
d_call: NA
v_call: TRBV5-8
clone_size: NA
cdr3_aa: CASRPRGSTGNTIYF
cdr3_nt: TGTGCCAGCAGGCCTCGAGGAAGTACGGGAAACACCATATATTTT

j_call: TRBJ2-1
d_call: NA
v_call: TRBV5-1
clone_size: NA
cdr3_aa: CASSLGGGGPPGYNEQFF
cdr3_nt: TGCGCCAGCAGCTTGGGGGGGGGCGGGCCCCCGGGCTACAATGAGCAGTTCTTC

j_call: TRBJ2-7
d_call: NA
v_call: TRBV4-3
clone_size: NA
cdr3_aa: CASSRSGFPYEQYF
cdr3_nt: TGCGCCAGCAGCCGCTCAGGGTTTCCCTACGAGCAGTACTTC

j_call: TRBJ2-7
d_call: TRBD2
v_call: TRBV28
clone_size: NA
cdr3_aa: CASSTPFGLAFSYEQYF
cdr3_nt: TGTGCCAGCAGCACCCCTTTCGGACTAGCGTTTTCCTACGAGCAGTACTTC

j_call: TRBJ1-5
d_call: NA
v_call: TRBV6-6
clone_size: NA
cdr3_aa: CASSLTVSNQPQHF
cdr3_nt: TGTGCCAGCAGTTTGACAGTTAGCAATCAGCCCCAGCATTTT

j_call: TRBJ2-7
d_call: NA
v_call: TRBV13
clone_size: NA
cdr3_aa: CASSSSGFLYEQYF
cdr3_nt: TGTGCCAGCAGCTCTTCCGGGTTCCTCTACGAGCAGTACTTC

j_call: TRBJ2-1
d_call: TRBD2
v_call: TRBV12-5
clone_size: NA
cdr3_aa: CASGVAGGLSQFF
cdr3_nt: TGTGCTAGTGGAGTAGCGGGGGGACTCTCGCAGTTCTTC